These T cell receptor beta chains were read from a single sample in a study of blood T cell repertoires in COVID-19. Produced via immunoSEQ multiplex PCR; TCRdb's table is partial and in-frame only. Of roughly 330,000 clones in the sample, around 90% were seen once. The sample was peripheral blood. These receptors came from a young man who had recovered from COVID-19. The CDR3 runs from the conserved cysteine through the conserved F or W. D genes are given only for firm matches. Clone sizes are given selectively: once, few, many, or a class where the clone is expanded.

TRBV6-2/TRBV6-3	TRBJ2-1	.	TRBD2	CASSYKVSSGNNEQFF	TGTGCCAGCAGTTATAAGGTGTCTAGCGGAAACAATGAGCAGTTCTTC
TRBV7-2	TRBJ2-7	.	TRBD2	CASSLGGGSSEQYF	TGTGCCAGCAGCTTAGGCGGGGGTAGCAGCGAGCAGTACTTC
TRBV19	TRBJ2-3	.	.	CASSTTSADTQYF	TGTGCCAGTAGCACGACTTCAGCGGATACGCAGTATTTT
TRBV27	TRBJ2-1	.	.	CASSFGAPSPNEQFF	TGTGCCAGCAGTTTTGGGGCCCCAAGTCCCAATGAGCAGTTCTTC
TRBV12-3/TRBV12-4	TRBJ1-1	once	.	CASRSLMNTEAFF	TGTGCCAGCCGGTCCCTCATGAACACTGAAGCTTTCTTT
TRBV4-2	TRBJ1-2	.	TRBD1	CASSPGQVANYGYTF	TGTGCCAGCAGCCCGGGACAGGTAGCTAACTATGGCTACACCTTC
TRBV9	TRBJ2-2	.	TRBD1	CASSAKGADGELFF	TGTGCCAGCAGCGCAAAGGGGGCGGACGGGGAGCTGTTTTTT
TRBV25-1	TRBJ1-1	.	.	CASSGTARDTEAFF	TGTGCCAGCAGTGGGACCGCGAGGGACACTGAAGCTTTCTTT
TRBV7-9	TRBJ2-1	.	TRBD2	CASSLEAQRGGREQFF	TGTGCCAGCAGCTTAGAAGCCCAGCGGGGGGGCCGGGAGCAGTTCTTC
TRBV11-2	TRBJ2-1	.	.	CASSLEVIGGGQFF	TGTGCCAGCAGCTTAGAGGTCATTGGGGGGGGCCAATTCTTC
TRBV7-9	TRBJ1-1	.	.	CASSLGQSEAFF	TGTGCCAGCAGCTTAGGGCAGTCTGAAGCTTTCTTT
TRBV19	TRBJ1-6	few	TRBD1	CASSIHRQGSYNSPLHF	TGTGCCAGTAGTATCCACCGACAGGGCTCCTATAATTCACCCCTCCACTTT
TRBV5-1	TRBJ1-3	.	.	CASSLAGSGNTIYF	TGCGCCAGCAGCTTGGCCGGCTCTGGAAACACCATATATTTT
TRBV4-1	TRBJ1-1	once	.	CASSQVSGLNTEAFF	TGCGCCAGCAGCCAAGTGTCGGGATTGAACACTGAAGCTTTCTTT
TRBV5-1	TRBJ1-2	.	.	CASSPEFSGGYTF	TGCGCCAGCAGCCCCGAATTTTCCGGGGGCTACACCTTC
TRBV12-3/TRBV12-4	TRBJ2-5	.	.	CASSLGSQETQYF	TGTGCCAGCAGTTTAGGGAGCCAAGAGACCCAGTACTTC
TRBV13	TRBJ2-1	.	TRBD2	CASSLGTSLANEQFF	TGTGCCAGCAGCTTGGGGACTAGCTTGGCCAATGAGCAGTTCTTC
TRBV10-3	TRBJ1-4	.	TRBD1	CAISDPGQGLEKLFF	TGTGCCATCAGTGACCCGGGACAGGGTCTAGAAAAACTGTTTTTT
TRBV19	TRBJ1-6	.	.	CASSTDRFSYNSPLHF	TGTGCCAGTAGTACCGACAGGTTCTCCTATAATTCACCCCTCCACTTT